Detailed here is one T cell receptor (beta chain). Its specificity is unknown. This sample was taken from a study of CD8+ T cells in alopecia areata. On the study more broadly: Patients took tofacitinib for 6 to 18 months, followed by 6 drug-free months. General study findings and limits: Resident alphabeta T-cell populations of normal skin are likewise subject to sequencing in scalp samples. One nonresponder leaves baseline CD8+ expansion's link to response uncertain.

Extracted RNA was reverse transcribed, and the resulting cDNA served as sequencing template. TCRdb's table, derived via immunoSEQ multiplex PCR, lists solely in-frame clones and lacks some. The sample includes some 190,000 clones, 60% of them seen just once. This sample's treatment: oral pan-JAK inhibitor, 5-10 mg twice daily. This CDR3 is 13 amino acids long. Germline V gene sequence: CDR1 SQVTM, CDR2 ANQGSEA. The junction had 1 base not matched to a gene; V was cut back by 4 bases and J by 2 bases. The sequences come from CD4+ T cells sorted from blood, collected at week 4, from a patient treated with tofacitinib. The sequence derives from a human donor with alopecia areata. The chain joins TRBV29-1 to TRBJ1-2; 10 nucleotides agree with TRBD1. The chain's CDR3 is CSVGGQGNYGYTF. CDR3 sequence (DNA): TGCAGCGTTGGGGGACAGGGGAACTATGGCTACACCTTC.